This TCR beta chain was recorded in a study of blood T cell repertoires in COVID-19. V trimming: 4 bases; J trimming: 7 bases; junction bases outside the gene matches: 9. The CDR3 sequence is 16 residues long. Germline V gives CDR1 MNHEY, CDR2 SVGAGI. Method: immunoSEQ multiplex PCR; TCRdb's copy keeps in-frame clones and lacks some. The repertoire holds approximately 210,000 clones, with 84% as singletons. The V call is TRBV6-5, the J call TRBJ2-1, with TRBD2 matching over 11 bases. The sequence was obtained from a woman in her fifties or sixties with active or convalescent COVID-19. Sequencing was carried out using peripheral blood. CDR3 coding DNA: TGTGCCAGCAGTTCCCCCACTAGCGGGAGAGTGAATGAGCAGTTCTTC. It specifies CASSSPTSGRVNEQFF.